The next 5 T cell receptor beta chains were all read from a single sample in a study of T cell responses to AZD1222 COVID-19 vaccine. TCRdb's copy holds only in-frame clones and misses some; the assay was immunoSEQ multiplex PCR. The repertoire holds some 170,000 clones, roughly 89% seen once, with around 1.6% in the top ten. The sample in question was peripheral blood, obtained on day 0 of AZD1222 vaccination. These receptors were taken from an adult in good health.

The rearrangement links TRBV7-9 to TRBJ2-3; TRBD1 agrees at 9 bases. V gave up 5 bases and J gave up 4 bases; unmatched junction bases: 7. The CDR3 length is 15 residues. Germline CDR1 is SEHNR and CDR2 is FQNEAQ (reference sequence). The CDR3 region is CASSHTGGAADTQYF. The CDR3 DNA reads TGTGCCAGCAGCCACACAGGGGGCGCGGCAGATACGCAGTATTTT.

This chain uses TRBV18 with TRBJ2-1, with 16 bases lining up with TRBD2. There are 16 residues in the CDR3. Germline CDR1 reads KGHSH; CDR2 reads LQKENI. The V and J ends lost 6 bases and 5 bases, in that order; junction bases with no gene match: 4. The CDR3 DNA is TGTGCCAGCTCCGGGACTAGCGGGGGGGCGAACAATGAGCAGTTCTTC. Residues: CASSGTSGGANNEQFF. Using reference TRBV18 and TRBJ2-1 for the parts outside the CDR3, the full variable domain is NAGVMQNPRHLVRRRGQEARLRCSPMKGHSHVYWYRQLPEEGLKFMVYLQKENIIDESGMPKERFSAEFPKEGPSILRIQQVVRGDSAAYFCASSGTSGGANNEQFFGPGTRLTVL.

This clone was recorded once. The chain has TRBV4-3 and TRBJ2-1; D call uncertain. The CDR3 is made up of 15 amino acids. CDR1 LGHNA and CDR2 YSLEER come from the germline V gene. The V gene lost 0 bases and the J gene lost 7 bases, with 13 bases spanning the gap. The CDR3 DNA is TGCGCCAGCAGCCAAGATCTTAGGATTGGGAATGAGCAGTTCTTC. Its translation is CASSQDLRIGNEQFF.

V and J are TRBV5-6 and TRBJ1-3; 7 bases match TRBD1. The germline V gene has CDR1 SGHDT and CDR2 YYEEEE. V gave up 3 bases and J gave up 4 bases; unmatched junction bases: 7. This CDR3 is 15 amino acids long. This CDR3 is CASSSANRGGNTIYF. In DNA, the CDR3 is TGTGCCAGCAGCTCTGCTAACAGGGGAGGAAACACCATATATTTT.

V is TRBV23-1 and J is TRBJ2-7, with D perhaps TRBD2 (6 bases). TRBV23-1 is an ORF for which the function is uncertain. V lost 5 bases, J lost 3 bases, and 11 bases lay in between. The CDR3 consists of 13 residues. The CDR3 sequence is CASSIGGIYEQYV. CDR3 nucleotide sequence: TGCGCCAGCAGTATCGGGGGTATCTACGAGCAGTACGTC.